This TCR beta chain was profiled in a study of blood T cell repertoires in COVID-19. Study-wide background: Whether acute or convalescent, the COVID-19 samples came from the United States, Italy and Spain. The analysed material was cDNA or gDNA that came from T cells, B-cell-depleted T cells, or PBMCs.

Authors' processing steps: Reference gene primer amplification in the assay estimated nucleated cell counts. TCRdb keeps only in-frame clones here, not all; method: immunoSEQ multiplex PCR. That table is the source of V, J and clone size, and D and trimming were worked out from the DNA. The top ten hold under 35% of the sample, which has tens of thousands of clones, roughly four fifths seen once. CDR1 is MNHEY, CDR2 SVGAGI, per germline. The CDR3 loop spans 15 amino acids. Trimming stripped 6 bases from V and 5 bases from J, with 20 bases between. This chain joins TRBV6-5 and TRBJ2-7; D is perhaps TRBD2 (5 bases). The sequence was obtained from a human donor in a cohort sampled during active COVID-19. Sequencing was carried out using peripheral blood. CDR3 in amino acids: CASSPDLRELHEQYF. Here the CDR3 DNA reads TGTGCCAGCAGCCCCGATTTGAGGGAGCTGCACGAGCAGTACTTC.